The T cell receptor beta chain under discussion was sequenced for a study of T cell clones after liver transplantation (dated by TCRdb to the late 2010s). For the wider study: Samples were obtained from ITN030ST, a randomized trial in which withdrawal of immunosuppression was attempted within 2 years of liver transplantation. Donor-reactive T cell clones were identified using TCRbeta sequencing after a pre-transplant mixed lymphocyte reaction and were then followed in post-transplant blood. Third party-reactive TCRbeta sequences from pre-transplant MLRs were also identified as an antigen-independent comparator for donor-reactive sequences. Of the eight recipients, a few were HCV-positive, while the remaining recipients had been transplanted for non-autoimmune, non-viral indications. The subjects received no induction therapy and were kept on standard immunosuppression until randomization at 12-24 months post-transplant. To count as tolerant, a recipient had to stay completely off immunosuppression for at least one year without liver enzymes climbing beyond twice the upper limit of normal. Blood samples were collected pre-transplant, then pre-randomization ahead of withdrawal, and finally post-randomization once withdrawal had either been completed or failed. The study cohort included 8 liver transplant recipients, of whom 3 were classified as tolerant and 5 as non-tolerant.

High-throughput TCRbeta CDR3 sequencing of frozen genomic DNA was performed by immunoSEQ, including PCR amplification, mapping, bias correction and internal controls. As for the original processing: Only productive rearrangements were retained, and each unique TCRbeta sequence was defined by its CDR3 nucleotide sequence together with its V and J gene. Donor-reactive sequences required at least 5-fold expansion in CFSE-low cells versus unstimulated pre-transplant cells and at least 0.01% frequency. Per-subject minimum frequency thresholds, based on the lowest-template unstimulated sample, ensured at least 90% detection power. Jensen-Shannon divergence between the top 1000 TCRbeta sequences after and before transplant was used to measure repertoire turnover. Changes in detection of donor-reactive sequences were assessed with two-sided Fisher's exact tests. The table was pulled from immuneACCESS by TCRdb, which kept in-frame rearrangements only. Such tables lose some clones; where checked, under half of the loss comes from unresolved V genes, and the rest has no known cause. That table is the source of V, J and clone size, and D and trimming were worked out from the DNA. This sample is represented by approximately 22,000 clones; approximately 95% of them were singletons. The ten largest clones capture roughly 25% of the sample.

Unstimulated PBMCs, after thawing, were stained for CD3, CD4 and CD8 and then FACS-sorted into CD3+CD4+ and CD3+CD8+ populations. Each of the 8 studied subjects was randomized to immunosuppression withdrawal. Genomic DNA was isolated with the Qiagen DNeasy Blood and Tissue Kit. The germline V gene encodes CDR1 SGDLS and CDR2 YYNGEE. Its CDR3 holds 15 amino acids, cysteine through phenylalanine. The read is trimmed to its CDR3 DNA, 45 bases read in frame from base 1. Ends trimmed: V by 0 bases, J by 5 bases; bases unmatched to a gene: 8. Here is what the overall study found, with its caveats: Circulating donor-reactive CD4 TCRbeta sequences fell significantly post-transplant in 5 of 8 subjects, irrespective of tolerance or HCV status. Low numbers of available donor cells limited the measurable donor-reactive repertoire in a couple of subjects. Donor-reactive sequences declined more than third party-reactive ones, suggesting partial antigen-specific deletion unrelated to withdrawal success. After accounting for repertoire turnover, donor-reactive detection was significantly reduced in 7 of 8 subjects for CD4 and 8 of 8 for CD8. Without allograft tissue specimens, donor-reactive T cells may have migrated into the graft rather than being deleted. Conclusions were preliminary, limited by small, heterogeneous patient numbers and non-standardized post-transplant time points.

A remark on this clone: Its target antigen remains unknown. No much larger clone exists at a distance of one base, and base qualities are not known.

Here the sequenced sample was CD8+ T cells from blood, taken less than 27 months after liver transplant. This TCR derives from a human patient who received a liver transplant. It is possible that, after a transplant, some T cells come from the graft donor. The V gene is TRBV9 and the J gene is TRBJ2-7; a stretch of 7 junction bases matches TRBD2. The sequenced DNA: TGTGCCAGCAGCGTAGCAGCAGCGGGGAAGAACGAGCAGTACTTC. Its protein reads: CASSVAAAGKNEQYF.